This TCR beta chain was identified in a study of T cells in Graves' hyperthyroidism and ophthalmopathy. Study-wide findings and caveats: Most clonotypes expanded in thyroid above 0.001 were likewise present in blood.

The germline V gene encodes CDR1 LNHNV and CDR2 YYDKDF (reference sequence). This CDR3 has 15 residues. V lost 0 bases and J lost 9; bases outside the gene matches: 6. Many counts were recorded for this clonotype. No antigen is known for it. Graves' hyperthyroidism showing no ophthalmopathy progression within 18 months was considered stable. Diagnosing involved the use of clinical symptoms, serum thyroxine and TRAb, thyroid ultrasound and orbital computed tomography. PBMCs were derived from about 9.1 ml fresh peripheral blood. TCR beta CDR3 regions were amplified from RNA. HTBI primers were employed in a first-round RT-PCR of the TCR CDR3. TCRdb redid the calling of the multiplex PCR reads with MiXCR, one entry per CDR3 protein. The data contain about 180,000 distinct CDR3 sequences, 17% of them singletons.

The sample was blood. J is TRBJ2-2 and V is TRBV15, with 8 positions matching TRBD2. This receptor was obtained from a woman aged 45-60 years with Graves' hyperthyroidism. The CDR3 sequence is CATSRDRLARRELFF. DNA for the CDR3: TGTGCCACCAGCAGAGATCGACTAGCGAGGCGGGAGCTGTTTTTT.